Following are 29 T cell receptor beta chains from one sample sequenced in a study of blood T cells in healthy people across ages. A second PCR of roughly 6 to 12 cycles used a sample-barcoded 5' primer and a J-beta primer mix. TCRdb recomputed calls from the 5' RACE reads with MiXCR, one row per CDR3 protein. Altogether fewer than 700,000 distinct CDR3 sequences are present, around half being singletons, with the ten largest covering around 24%. The specimen was blood. The receptor source for this set is a man at least 80 years old in good health.

J is TRBJ2-7 and V is TRBV5-1, with D perhaps matching TRBD2 (5 bases). Trimming stripped 0 bases from V and 7 bases from J, with 11 bases between. The germline gives CDR1 SGHRS, CDR2 YFSETQ. The CDR3 runs 13 residues. The CDR3 DNA reads TGCGCCAGCAGCTTGGCCAAAAGGGAGGAGCAGTACTTC. Protein product: CASSLAKREEQYF.

This clonotype showed up just a few times. This sequence joins TRBV4-3 and TRBJ1-2; 11 bases align to TRBD1. The CDR3 contains 16 residues. From germline, CDR1 is LGHNA and CDR2 YSLEER. V shed 1 base, J shed 6 bases, and the junction held 7 bases outside the gene matches. CDR3 bases: TGCGCCAGCAGCCAAGTGGGGACAGGGGGGATCCATGGCTACACCTTC. Translating it yields CASSQVGTGGIHGYTF.

This chain joins TRBV28 and TRBJ2-7; 7 bases are shared with TRBD1. The CDR3 totals 15 residues. Germline assignment: CDR1 MDHEN and CDR2 SYDVKM. V shed 5 bases, J shed 3 bases, and the junction held 10 bases outside the gene matches. DNA of the CDR3: TGTGCCAGCAGTCCAGCCCGGGGACAGAACTACGAGCAGTACTTC. Translation gives CASSPARGQNYEQYF.

In its sample, this clonotype was seen many times. The chain recombines TRBV20-1 with TRBJ2-7; 10 nucleotides agree with TRBD2. The CDR3 totals 15 residues. Germline V lookup: CDR1 DFQATT, CDR2 SNEGSKA (reference sequence). With 2 bases clipped from V and 3 bases from J, the junction kept 7 bases outside the gene matches. The CDR3 here is CSARLTSGNLYEQYF. CDR3 coding DNA: TGCAGTGCTAGACTTACTAGCGGGAACCTCTACGAGCAGTACTTC.

The chain is built from TRBV19 and TRBJ2-7; possibly TRBD1 for D (7 bases). Trimming cost V 6 bases and J 1 base, with 22 bases left between them. Per the germline V gene, CDR1 is LNHDA and CDR2 is SQIVND (reference sequence). This CDR3 has 17 residues. CDR3 protein: CASSVGGRTGRSYEQYF. Here the CDR3 DNA reads TGTGCCAGTAGCGTGGGGGGTAGGACAGGAAGGTCCTACGAGCAGTACTTC.

The rearrangement joins TRBV6-6 to TRBJ2-5, with 7 bases aligning to TRBD1. V was pared by 2 bases and J by 1 base, with 4 bases of the junction left unmatched. CDR3 length: 15 residues. Per germline, CDR1 MNHNY and CDR2 SVGAGI (reference sequence). CDR3 in DNA: TGTGCCAGCAGTTACCCAGGACAGGCCCAAGAGACCCAGTACTTC. Protein product: CASSYPGQAQETQYF.

The chain links TRBV7-2 to TRBJ1-4; the D is unclear. V dropped 0 bases and J dropped 4 bases, with 9 bases sitting between them. The CDR3 runs to 15 residues. Germline V gene lookup returns CDR1 SGHTA and CDR2 FQGNSA. CDR3 sequence reads: CASSLALQNNEKLFF. CDR3 coding DNA: TGTGCCAGCAGCTTAGCGCTACAGAATAATGAAAAACTGTTTTTT. Supplemented by reference TRBV7-2 and TRBJ1-4, the full variable domain reads GAGVSQSPSNKVTEKGKDVELRCDPISGHTALYWYRQSLGQGLEFLIYFQGNSAPDKSGLPSDRFSAERTGGSVSTLTIQRTQQEDSAVYLCASSLALQNNEKLFFGSGTQLSVL.

J is TRBJ2-1 and V is TRBV7-2; 9 bases align to TRBD1. The CDR3 extends over 15 amino acids. CDR1 and CDR2 (germline): SGHTA, FQGNSA. Trimming cost V 3 bases and J 9 bases; bases outside gene matches: 9. The DNA of the CDR3 is TGTGCCAGCAGCTTTAGACAGGGGGGGACCGGTGAGCAGTTCTTC. It specifies CASSFRQGGTGEQFF.

This clonotype was seen more than once but under ten times. In DNA, the CDR3 is TGTGCCAGCAGCCAACACGGAATAATAGCCAAAAACATTCAGTACTTC. Translating it yields CASSQHGIIAKNIQYF. V gene TRBV12-3 or TRBV12-4 combines with J gene TRBJ2-4, with D hard to call. The V end was cut by 6 bases, the J end by 0 bases, with 15 bases between. The CDR3 covers 16 residues.

The chain is built from TRBV7-2 and TRBJ1-5, with D unclear. Per germline, CDR1 SGHTA and CDR2 FQGNSA. The CDR3 spans 14 residues. Trimming took off 5 bases at V and 7 bases at J, with 15 bases between the two ends. The CDR3 here is CASSPRVDWQPQHF. The CDR3 nucleotides read TGTGCCAGCAGCCCCCGGGTTGATTGGCAGCCCCAGCATTTT.

This clonotype was observed a few times. The chain is built from TRBV6-2 or TRBV6-3 and TRBJ2-1; 8 bases line up with TRBD1. After removal of 6 bases from V and 10 bases from J, the junction contained 14 bases not matched to a gene. The CDR3 totals 15 residues. CDR1 and CDR2 from the germline V gene are MNHEY and SVGEGT. The CDR3 DNA reads TGTGCCAGCAGAAGACAGGGGAGTGGTTTTCGGGAGCAGTTCTTC. It translates to CASRRQGSGFREQFF.

In this sample, this clonotype turned up a few times. This rearrangement joins TRBV29-1 to TRBJ1-2; maybe TRBD1 (5 bases). Germline V gene lookup returns CDR1 SQVTM and CDR2 ANQGSEA. The CDR3 sequence is 12 residues long. Trimming took off 3 bases at V and 8 bases at J, with 13 bases between the two ends. The CDR3 bases are TGCAGCGTTGAGGGGCAGAAGTTAGGCTACACCTTC. Translating gives CSVEGQKLGYTF.

The chain has TRBV27 and TRBJ1-6, with D tentatively TRBD1 (5 bases). Germline CDR1 reads MNHEY; CDR2 reads SMNVEV (reference sequence). V was cut by 1 base and J by 10 bases, with 26 bases left in between. This CDR3 spans 19 amino acids. The CDR3 nucleotides read TGTGCCAGCAGTTTATACCGTCCCAATCTTCAGGGTTTTAACTCACCCCTCCACTTT. This sequence encodes CASSLYRPNLQGFNSPLHF.

This clonotype was recorded a few times. The J gene is TRBJ2-5, the V gene TRBV4-3; D may be TRBD2 (5 bases). Germline CDR1 is LGHNA and CDR2 is YSLEER. V was clipped by 0 bases and J by 0 bases, with 11 bases between them. The CDR3 sequence is 16 residues long. CDR3 sequence: CASSQDGGPNQETQYF. The CDR3 DNA reads as TGCGCCAGCAGCCAAGATGGCGGGCCGAACCAAGAGACCCAGTACTTC.

The V and J genes are TRBV7-2 and TRBJ1-2; a possible D gene is TRBD1 (5 bases). Germline CDR1 is SGHTA and CDR2 is FQGNSA. The CDR3 is made up of 14 amino acids. V lost 5 bases, J lost 8 bases, and 18 bases lay in between. CDR3 coding DNA: TGTGCCAGCAGCGGGGGACTCCGGGGGTTGGGCTACACCTTC. This codes for CASSGGLRGLGYTF.

This clonotype was counted a few times. The V and J genes are TRBV11-1 and TRBJ2-1; 8 bases align to TRBD1. The V gene end was trimmed by 1 base and the J gene end by 5 bases; junction bases not matched to a gene: 7. This CDR3 is built from 16 residues. Germline values: CDR1 SGHAT, CDR2 FQDESV (reference sequence). The CDR3 nucleotides read TGTGCCAGCAGCTTAGGGGACAGGAGTTTGAACAATGAGCAGTTCTTC. It codes for CASSLGDRSLNNEQFF.

The chain has TRBV7-9 and TRBJ2-5; a possible D gene is TRBD2 (6 bases). The J call could be wrong; TRBJ2-7 is a better fit for the DNA end. The CDR3 contains 16 residues. CDR1 and CDR2 (germline): SEHNR, FQNEAQ (reference sequence). CDR3 sequence reads: CASSLMGGAGAYEQYF. The CDR3 DNA reads as TGTGCCAGCAGCTTAATGGGGGGTGCAGGAGCCTACGAGCAGTACTTC.

This clonotype was observed many times. This chain links TRBV4-1 with TRBJ1-2; D uncertain. The CDR3 runs to 13 residues. Trimming cost V 4 bases and J 3 bases, with 9 bases left between them. CDR1 MGHRA and CDR2 YSYEKL come from the germline V gene. The CDR3 sequence: CASSPRGDYGYTF. Written as DNA, the CDR3 is TGCGCCAGCAGCCCCCGTGGGGACTATGGCTACACCTTC.

This rearrangement joins TRBV15 to TRBJ2-5, with TRBD2 as a possible D gene (6 bases). This CDR3 has 16 residues. CDR1 is LNHNV, CDR2 YYDKDF, per germline (reference sequence). V shed 2 bases and J shed 5 bases, with 18 bases lying between them. The CDR3 is CATSRSGTCLRETQYF. DNA of the CDR3: TGTGCCACCAGCAGATCCGGGACTTGCTTGAGGGAGACCCAGTACTTC.

The chain couples TRBV7-3 to TRBJ2-1; 10 positions match TRBD2. The CDR3 sequence is 16 residues long. The V gene's germline CDR1 is SGHTA and CDR2 FQGTGA. V gave up 1 base and J gave up 7 bases; unmatched junction bases: 7. The CDR3 reads CASSLNPSGSSNEQFF. CDR3 DNA: TGTGCCAGCAGCTTAAATCCTAGCGGGAGCTCGAATGAGCAGTTCTTC.

The CDR3: CASSRQNRVSLNEQFF. As DNA, the CDR3 is TGCGCCAGCAGCCGTCAAAACCGGGTCAGCCTCAATGAGCAGTTCTTC. The rearrangement uses TRBV4-3 and TRBJ2-1; D remains ambiguous. Germline V gene sequence: CDR1 LGHNA, CDR2 YSLEER. This CDR3 has 16 residues. V was pared by 4 bases and J by 6 bases, with 19 bases between.

This clonotype was found a few times. The chain couples TRBV7-2 to TRBJ1-1, with TRBD1 matching 8 bases. V trimming: 5 bases; J trimming: 0 bases; junction bases outside the gene matches: 5. CDR3 size: 15 residues. Germline loops: CDR1 SGHTA, CDR2 FQGNSA. CDR3 region: CASSAQGAVNTEAFF. The CDR3 DNA reads TGTGCCAGCAGCGCGCAGGGGGCGGTGAACACTGAAGCTTTCTTT.

V is TRBV28 and J is TRBJ2-5; D is unresolved. The CDR3 spans 16 residues. V was cut by 6 bases and J by 2 bases, with 19 bases left in between. From germline, CDR1 is MDHEN and CDR2 SYDVKM. CDR3 protein: CASSPQPGNSQETQYF. For the CDR3, the DNA is TGTGCCAGCAGCCCCCAGCCAGGAAACAGTCAAGAGACCCAGTACTTC. The variable domain in full, completed from reference TRBV28 and TRBJ2-5, reads DVKVTQSSRYLVKRTGEKVFLECVQDMDHENMFWYRQDPGLGLRLIYFSYDVKMKEKGDIPEGYSVSREKKERFSLILESASTNQTSMYLCASSPQPGNSQETQYFGPGTRLLVL.

This clonotype was seen a handful of times. This sequence joins TRBV29-1 and TRBJ1-5; TRBD1 is a possible D gene (6 bases). The CDR3 has 14 amino acids. Germline V gene lookup returns CDR1 SQVTM and CDR2 ANQGSEA. V was clipped by 6 bases and J by 0 bases, with 12 bases between them. Here the CDR3 reads CSVQATGSNQPQHF. The CDR3 nucleotides are TGCAGCGTGCAAGCGACAGGTAGCAATCAGCCCCAGCATTTT. Full variable domain (outside the CDR3, taken from reference TRBV29-1 and TRBJ1-5): SAVISQKPSRDICQRGTSLTIQCQVDSQVTMMFWYRQQPGQSLTLIATANQGSEATYESGFVIDKFPISRPNLTFSTLTVSNMSPEDSSIYLCSVQATGSNQPQHFGDGTRLSIL.

The chain couples TRBV6-1 to TRBJ2-1; D is unresolved. This CDR3 region has 16 residues. Per the germline V gene, CDR1 is MNHNS and CDR2 is SASEGT. The V end was cut by 7 bases, the J end by 0 bases, with 16 bases between. Written as DNA, the CDR3 is TGTGCCAGCATACCAGCGCTGGGCAGCTCCTACAATGAGCAGTTCTTC. Translation gives CASIPALGSSYNEQFF.

The chain couples TRBV20-1 to TRBJ2-7, with D maybe TRBD2 (6 bases). The V and J ends lost 5 bases and 0 bases respectively, with 17 bases between them. This CDR3 contains 15 residues. Germline CDR1 is DFQATT and CDR2 is SNEGSKA (reference sequence). CDR3 nucleotide sequence: TGCAGTGCTCGCCGCCAGGCGGGGATCTCCTACGAGCAGTACTTC. This codes for CSARRQAGISYEQYF.

This chain links TRBV28 with TRBJ2-3; D tentatively reads TRBD1 or TRBD2 (6 bases each). Trimming cost V 2 bases and J 1 base, with 13 bases left between them. Looked up from germline, CDR1 is MDHEN and CDR2 is SYDVKM. CDR3 size: 16 residues. The CDR3: CASSLRGGRGTDTQYF. The CDR3 DNA reads TGTGCCAGCAGTTTAAGAGGGGGGCGCGGCACAGATACGCAGTATTTT. The full variable domain, with the rest looked up from reference TRBV28 and TRBJ2-3, is DVKVTQSSRYLVKRTGEKVFLECVQDMDHENMFWYRQDPGLGLRLIYFSYDVKMKEKGDIPEGYSVSREKKERFSLILESASTNQTSMYLCASSLRGGRGTDTQYFGPGTRLTVL.

The count of this clonotype is one. The chain couples TRBV2 to TRBJ2-7, with D possibly matching TRBD2 (7 bases). CDR1 SNHLY and CDR2 FYNNEI come from the germline V gene. The V end lost 0 bases, the J end lost 10 bases, and 19 bases lay between the germline ends. CDR3 length: 15 residues. The CDR3 here is CASSEALGGDASQYF. The CDR3, as DNA: TGTGCCAGCAGTGAAGCGTTAGGGGGGGATGCTTCCCAGTACTTC.

This clonotype was observed a handful of times. The gene calls are TRBV7-2 and TRBJ2-1; 7 nucleotides match TRBD1. The J call may be wrong; the DNA end is better matched by TRBJ2-7. Germline CDR1 and CDR2: SGHTA and FQGNSA. CDR3 length: 13 residues. The CDR3 DNA reads as TGTGCCAGCAGCAGGGACAGCTACAATGAGCAGTACTTC. Its protein is CASSRDSYNEQYF.